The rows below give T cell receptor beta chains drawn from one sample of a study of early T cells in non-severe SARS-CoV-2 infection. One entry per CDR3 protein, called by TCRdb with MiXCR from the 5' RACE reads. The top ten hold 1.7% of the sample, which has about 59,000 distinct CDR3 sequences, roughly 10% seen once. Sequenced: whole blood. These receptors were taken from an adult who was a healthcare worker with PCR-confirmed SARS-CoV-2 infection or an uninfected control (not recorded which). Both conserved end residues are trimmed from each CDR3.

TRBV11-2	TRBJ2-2	ASSLGAAGELF
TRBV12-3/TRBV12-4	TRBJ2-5	ASSSERGFQETQY
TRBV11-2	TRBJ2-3	ASSFAGGGTDTQY
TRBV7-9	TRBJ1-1	ASSSNSGTGAFMNTEAF
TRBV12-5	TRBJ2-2	ASGLVTGELF
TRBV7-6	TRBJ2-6	ASSKRGAPGANVLT
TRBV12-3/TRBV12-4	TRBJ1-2	ASSPDRGGWYGYT
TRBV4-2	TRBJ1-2	ASSQGLGQNYGYT
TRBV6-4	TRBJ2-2	ASSVAGETGELF
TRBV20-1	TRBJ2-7	SASRLRGQGALGEQY
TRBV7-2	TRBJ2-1	ASSFGGGGAVEQF
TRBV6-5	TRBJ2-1	ASSYFYSGTGGSYEQF
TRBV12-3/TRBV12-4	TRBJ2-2	ASSLGWELF
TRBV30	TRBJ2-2	AWSVRLGSGELF
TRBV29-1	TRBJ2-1	SSGVSSYNEQF
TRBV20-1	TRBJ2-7	SARSGLNSGGLASHYEQY
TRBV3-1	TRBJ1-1	ASSQDYSGFVTSFMNTEAF
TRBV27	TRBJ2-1	ASSLSKDNEQF
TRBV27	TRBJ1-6	ASGSDRGHYSPLH
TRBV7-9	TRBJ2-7	ASSPLPDEQY